These T cell receptor beta chains were read from a single sample in a study of cytomegalovirus exposure and HLA in healthy donors. Libraries were prepared by immunoSEQ multiplex PCR; TCRdb keeps only in-frame clonotypes and omits some of them. The sample includes over 150,000 clones, just under 80% seen only once; the top ten take around 3.2%. Sequenced input: PBMCs. All receptors come from a woman between 45 and 60 years old in good health and CMV-seropositive. Each CDR3 is given with its conserved first and last residue. D genes are given only for firm matches. Clone size is shown for a subset of rows, as once, few, many or a class of expanded clone.

-	TRBV7-3	TRBJ2-5	-	TGTGCCAGCAGCTCAGTGGGTGGCAGCGAGGTGACCCAGTACTTC	CASSSVGGSEVTQYF
-	TRBV6-6	TRBJ2-3	TRBD2	TGTGCCAGCACCCAACTAGCGGGCACCGGTACGCAGTATTTT	CASTQLAGTGTQYF
once	TRBV19	TRBJ2-3	-	TGTGCCAGTAGTATCTTGGACTCTGCAGGAGATACGCAGTATTTT	CASSILDSAGDTQYF
-	TRBV7-3	TRBJ2-4	-	TGTGCCAGCAGCCTAAGCGCCAACGAAAACATTCAGTACTTC	CASSLSANENIQYF
-	TRBV5-1	TRBJ1-2	-	TGCGCCAGCAGCATAGGAGGGTCCTATGGCTACACCTTC	CASSIGGSYGYTF
-	TRBV30	TRBJ2-7	-	TGTGCCTGGAGTGTACCCCACTCCTCTCGGGACTTC	CAWSVPHSSRDF
-	TRBV13	TRBJ1-2	-	TGTGCCAGCAGCTTAGGGGGACTGCTCCATGGCTACACCTTC	CASSLGGLLHGYTF
few	TRBV6-1	TRBJ2-5	TRBD1	TGTGCCAGCAGTTTACAGGGGATCCAAGAGACCCAGTACTTC	CASSLQGIQETQYF
-	TRBV30	TRBJ2-3	TRBD2	TGTGCCTGGAGTACCGGGACTATAAGCACAGATACGCAGTATTTT	CAWSTGTISTDTQYF
-	TRBV5-1	TRBJ2-1	TRBD1	TGCGCCAGCAGCGCGTCCGGGACAGGGGGACAGAGGGAGCAGTTCTTC	CASSASGTGGQREQFF
-	TRBV7-2	TRBJ2-3	-	TGTGCCAGCAGCCTCTGGGGGCCCGCAGATACGCAGTATTTT	CASSLWGPADTQYF
-	TRBV29-1	TRBJ2-5	TRBD1	TGCAGCGTTCAAACCGGGACAGGGACTCAAGAGACCCAGTACTTC	CSVQTGTGTQETQYF
-	TRBV7-8	TRBJ2-3	TRBD2	TGTGCCAGCAGCCTCATAGCGGGGGCGCACACAGATACGCAGTATTTT	CASSLIAGAHTDTQYF
-	TRBV2	TRBJ2-5	TRBD1	TGTGCCACCCGAGACAGGGGCGAGACCCAGTACTTC	CATRDRGETQYF
-	TRBV6-4	TRBJ1-2	TRBD1	TGTGCCAGCAGTGCAACGACAGGGTATCAGGATGGCTACACCTTC	CASSATTGYQDGYTF
-	TRBV30	TRBJ1-1	-	TGTGCCTGGAGTGGAGGGCCGGCCTCGTATCCTGAAGCTTTCTTT	CAWSGGPASYPEAFF
-	TRBV15	TRBJ1-4	TRBD1	TGTGCCACCAGCAGGGACAGGGTGAATGAAAAACTGTTTTTT	CATSRDRVNEKLFF
-	TRBV5-5	TRBJ2-7	TRBD2	TGTGCCAGCAGCCGGGGGGACCTCTTCAGCCGAGAGCAGTACTTC	CASSRGDLFSREQYF
-	TRBV11-2	TRBJ2-3	TRBD2	TGTGCCAGCAGCCGCGGGGGGGCTAGCACAGATACGCAGTATTTT	CASSRGGASTDTQYF
-	TRBV6-5	TRBJ2-2	TRBD1	TGTGCCAGCAGACGAGGGACAGGGGTGGCCGGGGAGCTGTTTTTT	CASRRGTGVAGELFF
once	TRBV9	TRBJ2-1	TRBD2	TGTGCCAGCAGCTCGAGGGCTAGCGGGAGCTCCTACAATGAGCAGTTCTTC	CASSSRASGSSYNEQFF